These 4 T cell receptor beta chains originate from one sample sequenced in a study of regulatory T cells in long-lasting Graves disease. Construction of the TCR beta libraries employed iRepertoire HTBI primers in conjunction with Arm-PCR of CDR3 regions. TCRdb called the multiplex PCR reads again in MiXCR, with one record for every CDR3 protein. The sample lists some 430,000 distinct CDR3 sequences; roughly 21% were seen once. The time point is: persistent/refractory GD, antithyroid drugs over 5 years with positive TRAb. RNA isolated from PBMCs was used to make the TCR library. The sample in question was peripheral blood mononuclear cells (PBMCs), obtained when the disease was refractory, from a patient treated with antithyroid drugs. The receptors originated from a female donor with Graves disease.

This clonotype showed up many times. The J gene is TRBJ1-1, the V gene TRBV12-3 or TRBV12-4; the D is unclear. The germline V and J ends were trimmed by 5 bases and 6 bases, with 13 bases remaining between them. The CDR3 is 13 amino acids. CDR3 DNA sequence: TGTGCCAGCAGTGTTATCGGTAACCCTGAAGCTTTCTTT. This translates into CASSVIGNPEAFF.

The CDR3 DNA follows: TGCGCCAGCAGCTTGCCCGGACAGGAGTCCTACGAGCAGTACTTC. Protein product: CASSLPGQESYEQYF. The rearrangement joins TRBV5-1 to TRBJ2-7; 7 nucleotides line up with TRBD1. CDR1 is SGHRS and CDR2 is YFSETQ in the germline V gene. Trimming removed 1 base from V and 1 base from J; junction bases left unmatched: 5. The CDR3 loop spans 15 amino acids.

The V and J genes are TRBV6-4 and TRBJ2-7, with 8 bases fitting TRBD1. V trimming: 5 bases; J trimming: 5 bases; junction bases outside the gene matches: 11. This CDR3 has 15 amino acids. CDR1 MRHNA and CDR2 SNTAGT come from the germline V gene. CDR3: CASSSPWQGANEQYF. Written as DNA, the CDR3 is TGTGCCAGCAGTAGCCCGTGGCAGGGGGCGAACGAGCAGTACTTC.

This clonotype was found many times. J is TRBJ1-1 and V is TRBV5-5; D might be TRBD1 (5 bases). V lost 0 bases to trimming and J lost 12 bases, with 9 bases between them. The CDR3 is 11 amino acids. In germline, CDR1 is SGHKS, CDR2 YYEKEE (reference sequence). CDR3 loop: CASSLDRQTFF. For the CDR3, the DNA is TGTGCCAGCAGCTTGGACAGGCAAACTTTCTTT.